These 3 T cell receptor beta chains were all obtained from the same sample, sequenced in a study of cytomegalovirus exposure and HLA in healthy donors. The PCR had 60 Vbeta and 13 Jbeta primers. This table comes from immunoSEQ multiplex PCR, and its TCRdb copy is limited to in-frame clones, with some not included. The sample lists roughly 180,000 clones, roughly 77% occurring once. The sequencing input was PBMCs. The receptors were gathered from a woman in her thirties in good health and CMV-seropositive.

A few counts support this clone. The rearrangement uses TRBV4-2 and TRBJ1-2; 7 bases are a match to TRBD1. With V trimmed by 1 base and J by 7 bases, 15 bases remained unmatched. The germline V gene encodes CDR1 LGHNA and CDR2 YNFKEQ. This CDR3 is built from 17 residues. DNA of the CDR3: TGTGCCAGCAGCCAAGTCCGGGACAGCGCCATTGAAGGTGGCTACACCTTC. Residues: CASSQVRDSAIEGGYTF.

This chain connects TRBV11-2 to TRBJ2-3; 11 nucleotides agree with TRBD1. Per the germline V gene, CDR1 is SGHAT and CDR2 is FQNNGV. The CDR3 spans 15 residues. The J segment lost 2 bases and the V segment lost 3 bases, leaving 1 base of the junction unmatched. The CDR3 DNA reads as TGTGCCAGCAGCTTCGGACAGGGGGCCACAGATACGCAGTATTTT. Protein: CASSFGQGATDTQYF.

The chain recombines TRBV4-1 with TRBJ2-1, with 7 bases matching TRBD1. The germline V gene has CDR1 MGHRA and CDR2 YSYEKL. This CDR3 has 19 residues. J gave up 4 bases and V 3 bases, and 18 bases lay outside the gene matches. This chain's CDR3 is CASSQDRMGQTKRYNEQFF. DNA for the CDR3: TGCGCCAGCAGCCAGGATAGGATGGGACAGACGAAAAGATACAATGAGCAGTTCTTC.